This T cell receptor beta chain was obtained from a study of spatial heterogeneity in lung cancer. Study as a whole: Beta-chain sequences consistently outnumbered alpha-chain sequences in detection.

The time point was: sample taken at primary tumor resection. Whole RNA, isolated from tumor, nontumor lung or frozen PBMC, was sequenced without prior sorting. Individually, TCR cDNA molecules were each labelled with a unique molecular identifier. Via MiXCR, TCRdb re-called the 5' RACE reads, giving one row per CDR3 protein. The table lists roughly 7,000 distinct CDR3 sequences, about 7.7% of them singletons. Germline CDR1 MNHNS, CDR2 SASEGT. Trimming removed 2 bases at V and 4 bases at J, with 17 bases between. The CDR3 is 16 residues long. Findings and caveats of the study: Blood contained ubiquitous expanded tumor TCRs more at resection than at follow-up.

The count of this clonotype is one. The antigen is undetermined. The library was built for alpha chains, so this beta chain is an off-target read and its size means little. The sample here was PBMCs, taken at surgery. This chain links TRBV6-1 with TRBJ2-5; D might be TRBD1 (5 bases). This sequence originates from a male donor with early-stage non-small cell lung cancer. CDR3 in amino acids: CASSESRGQGGETQYF. As DNA, the CDR3 is TGTGCCAGCAGTGAAAGTAGAGGCCAGGGCGGAGAGACCCAGTACTTC.